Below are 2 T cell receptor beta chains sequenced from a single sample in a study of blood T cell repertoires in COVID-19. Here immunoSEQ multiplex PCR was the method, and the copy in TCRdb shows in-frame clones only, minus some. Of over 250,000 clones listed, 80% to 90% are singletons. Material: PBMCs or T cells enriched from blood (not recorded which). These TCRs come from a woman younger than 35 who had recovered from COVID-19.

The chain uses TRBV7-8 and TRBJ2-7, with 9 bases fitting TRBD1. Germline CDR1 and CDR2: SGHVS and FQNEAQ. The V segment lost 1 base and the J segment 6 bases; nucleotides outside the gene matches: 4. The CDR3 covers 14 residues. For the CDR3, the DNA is TGTGCCAGCAGCTTAGTACAGGGGGCATCCGAGCAGTACTTC. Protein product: CASSLVQGASEQYF.

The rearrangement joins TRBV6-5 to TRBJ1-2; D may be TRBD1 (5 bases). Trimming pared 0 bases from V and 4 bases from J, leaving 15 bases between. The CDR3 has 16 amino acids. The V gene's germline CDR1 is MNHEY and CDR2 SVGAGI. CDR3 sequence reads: CASSYSRIGASYGYTF. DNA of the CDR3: TGTGCCAGCAGTTACTCAAGGATAGGGGCCAGCTATGGCTACACCTTC.